In its sample, the clone carrying this T cell receptor beta chain was seen once. Its antigen is undetermined. The record originates from a study of OX40 agonist ivuxolimab in advanced cancers. Points from the study as a whole: Both CD4+ and CD8+ T cell populations in blood had undergone clonal expansion by week 6 at 0.1 to 3.0 mg/kg. Among the lowest peripheral clonal expansion occurred in 0.1-3.0 mg/kg partial responders.

Clones were read by immunoSEQ multiplex PCR, and TCRdb kept only the in-frame ones, dropping some. The table has about 47,000 clones, 75% to 90% seen once. Per germline, CDR1 LNHDA and CDR2 SQIVND (reference sequence). V was clipped by 11 bases and J by 1 base; unmatched bases: 8. The CDR3 is 15 amino acids. The chain combines TRBV19 with TRBJ1-1; 12 bases map to TRBD1. This clonotype originated in an adult with an advanced solid tumor such as melanoma, head and neck, liver or kidney cancer. The sequenced sample was CD4+ or CD8+ T cells sorted from blood, obtained in a trial of the OX40 agonist ivuxolimab. The CDR3 loop reads CAAIRDRGQNTEAFF. In nucleotides, the CDR3 is TGTGCCGCCATCCGGGACAGGGGGCAGAACACTGAAGCTTTCTTT.